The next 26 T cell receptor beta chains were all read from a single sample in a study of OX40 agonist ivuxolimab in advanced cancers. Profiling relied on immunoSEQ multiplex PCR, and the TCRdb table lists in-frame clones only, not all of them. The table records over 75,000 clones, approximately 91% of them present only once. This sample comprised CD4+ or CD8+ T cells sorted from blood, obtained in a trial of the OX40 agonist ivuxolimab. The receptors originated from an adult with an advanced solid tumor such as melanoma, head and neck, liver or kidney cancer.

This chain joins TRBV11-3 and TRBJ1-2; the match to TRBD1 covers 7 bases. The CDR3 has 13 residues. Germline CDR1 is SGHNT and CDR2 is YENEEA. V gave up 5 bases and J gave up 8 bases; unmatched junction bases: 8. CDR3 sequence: CASSMVTGEGYTF. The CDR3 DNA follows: TGTGCCAGCAGCATGGTCACAGGGGAAGGCTACACCTTC.

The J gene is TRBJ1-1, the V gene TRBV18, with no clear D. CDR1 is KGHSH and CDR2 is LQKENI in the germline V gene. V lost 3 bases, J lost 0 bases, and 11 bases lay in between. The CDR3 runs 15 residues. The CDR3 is CASSPAKRVNTEAFF. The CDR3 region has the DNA TGTGCCAGCTCACCGGCTAAAAGGGTGAACACTGAAGCTTTCTTT.

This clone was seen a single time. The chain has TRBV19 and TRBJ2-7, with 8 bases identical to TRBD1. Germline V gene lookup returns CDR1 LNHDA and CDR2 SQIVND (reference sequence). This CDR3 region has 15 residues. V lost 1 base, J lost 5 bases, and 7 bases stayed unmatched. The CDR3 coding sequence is TGTGCCAGTAGTATAGTCCGGACAGGGAGAAACGAGCAGTACTTC. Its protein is CASSIVRTGRNEQYF.

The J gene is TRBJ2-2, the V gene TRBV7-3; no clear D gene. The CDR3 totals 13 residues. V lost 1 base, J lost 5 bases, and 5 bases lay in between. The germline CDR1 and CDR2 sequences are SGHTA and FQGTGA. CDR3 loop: CASSLKGTGELFF. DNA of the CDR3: TGTGCCAGCAGCTTAAAAGGGACCGGGGAGCTGTTTTTT. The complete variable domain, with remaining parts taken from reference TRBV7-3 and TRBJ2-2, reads GAGVSQTPSNKVTEKGKYVELRCDPISGHTALYWYRQSLGQGPEFLIYFQGTGAADDSGLPNDRFFAVRPEGSVSTLKIQRTERGDSAVYLCASSLKGTGELFFGEGSRLTVL.

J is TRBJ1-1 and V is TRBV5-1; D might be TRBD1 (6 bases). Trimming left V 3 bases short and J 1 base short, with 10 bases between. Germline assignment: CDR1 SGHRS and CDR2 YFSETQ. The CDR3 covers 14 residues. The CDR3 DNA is TGCGCCAGCAGCTGGGGGGGCGGGAACACTGAAGCTTTCTTT. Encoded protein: CASSWGGGNTEAFF.

The CDR3 reads CASSPITGGTSTDTQYF. The DNA of the CDR3 is TGCGCCAGCAGCCCTATAACAGGGGGCACCAGCACAGATACGCAGTATTTT. This chain joins TRBV4-1 and TRBJ2-3, with 9 nucleotides matching TRBD1. With V trimmed by 4 bases and J by 0 bases, 8 bases remained unmatched. The CDR3 consists of 17 residues. Germline values: CDR1 MGHRA, CDR2 YSYEKL.

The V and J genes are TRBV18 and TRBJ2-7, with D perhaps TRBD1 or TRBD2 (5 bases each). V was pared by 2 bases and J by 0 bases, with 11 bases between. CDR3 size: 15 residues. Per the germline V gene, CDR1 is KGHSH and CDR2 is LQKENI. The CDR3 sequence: CASSPGTVSSYEQYF. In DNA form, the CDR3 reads TGTGCCAGCTCACCAGGGACGGTGAGCTCCTACGAGCAGTACTTC.

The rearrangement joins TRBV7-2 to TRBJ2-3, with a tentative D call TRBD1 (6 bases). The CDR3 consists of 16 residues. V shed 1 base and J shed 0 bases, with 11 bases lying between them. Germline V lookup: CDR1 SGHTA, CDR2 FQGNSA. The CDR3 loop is CASSLGGTLSTDTQYF. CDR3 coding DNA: TGTGCCAGCAGCTTAGGGGGGACACTGAGCACAGATACGCAGTATTTT.

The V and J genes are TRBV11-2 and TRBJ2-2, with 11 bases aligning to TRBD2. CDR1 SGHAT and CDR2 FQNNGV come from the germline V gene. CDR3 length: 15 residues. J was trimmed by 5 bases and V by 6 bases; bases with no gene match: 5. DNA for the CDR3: TGTGCCAGCAGAAAGACTAGCGGGGAAACCGGGGAGCTGTTTTTT. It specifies CASRKTSGETGELFF.

The CDR3 sequence is CASSLGRRSYNEQFF. CDR3 bases: TGTGCCAGCAGCTTAGGCAGGAGGTCCTACAATGAGCAGTTCTTC. The chain combines TRBV11-3 with TRBJ2-1; D might be TRBD2 (5 bases). V was clipped by 1 base and J by 1 base, with 8 bases between them. Germline loops: CDR1 SGHNT, CDR2 YENEEA. The CDR3 has 15 amino acids.

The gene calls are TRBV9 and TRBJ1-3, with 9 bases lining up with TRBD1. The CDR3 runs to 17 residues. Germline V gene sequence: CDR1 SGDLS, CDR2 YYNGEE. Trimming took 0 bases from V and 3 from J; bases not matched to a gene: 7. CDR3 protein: CASSVEGNRGHGNTIYF. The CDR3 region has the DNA TGTGCCAGCAGCGTAGAGGGGAACAGGGGGCATGGAAACACCATATATTTT.

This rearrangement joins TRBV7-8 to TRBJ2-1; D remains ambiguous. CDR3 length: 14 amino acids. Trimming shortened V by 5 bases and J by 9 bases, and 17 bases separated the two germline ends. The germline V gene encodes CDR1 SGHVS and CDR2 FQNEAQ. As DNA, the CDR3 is TGTGCCAGCAGCCCCCGGGTCGCTCCGGGTGAGCAGTTCTTC. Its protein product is CASSPRVAPGEQFF.

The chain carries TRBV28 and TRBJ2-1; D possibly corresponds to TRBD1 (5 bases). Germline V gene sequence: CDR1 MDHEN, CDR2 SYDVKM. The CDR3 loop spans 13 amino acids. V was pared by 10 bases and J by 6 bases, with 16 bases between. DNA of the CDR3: TGTGCCACCGGCTTCCGAAGGGGCAATGAGCAGTTCTTC. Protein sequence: CATGFRRGNEQFF.

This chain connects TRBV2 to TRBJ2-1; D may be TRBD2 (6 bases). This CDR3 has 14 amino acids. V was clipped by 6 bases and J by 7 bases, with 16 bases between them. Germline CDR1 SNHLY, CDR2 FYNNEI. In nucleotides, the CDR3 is TGTGCCAGCAGGGACCGGGACTGGAGAAATGAGCAGTTCTTC. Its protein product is CASRDRDWRNEQFF.

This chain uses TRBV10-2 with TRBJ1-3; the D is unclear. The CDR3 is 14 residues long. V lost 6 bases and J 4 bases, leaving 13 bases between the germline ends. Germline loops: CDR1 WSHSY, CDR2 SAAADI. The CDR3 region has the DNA TGCGCCAGCAGGGAATCAGTCGCCGGAAACACCATATATTTT. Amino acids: CASRESVAGNTIYF.

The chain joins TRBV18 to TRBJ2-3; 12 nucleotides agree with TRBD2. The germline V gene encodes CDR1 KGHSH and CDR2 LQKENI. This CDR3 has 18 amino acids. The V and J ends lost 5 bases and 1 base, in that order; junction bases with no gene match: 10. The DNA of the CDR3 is TGTGCCAGCTCAGCGACTAGCGGGAGCGCCTCGGGCACAGATACGCAGTATTTT. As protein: CASSATSGSASGTDTQYF. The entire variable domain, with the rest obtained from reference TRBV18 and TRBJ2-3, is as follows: NAGVMQNPRHLVRRRGQEARLRCSPMKGHSHVYWYRQLPEEGLKFMVYLQKENIIDESGMPKERFSAEFPKEGPSILRIQQVVRGDSAAYFCASSATSGSASGTDTQYFGPGTRLTVL.

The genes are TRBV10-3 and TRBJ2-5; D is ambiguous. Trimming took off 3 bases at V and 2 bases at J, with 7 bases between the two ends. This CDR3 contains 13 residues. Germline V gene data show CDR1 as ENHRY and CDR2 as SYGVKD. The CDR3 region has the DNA TGTGCCATCAGTGATGGTGGTCAAGAGACCCAGTACTTC. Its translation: CAISDGGQETQYF.

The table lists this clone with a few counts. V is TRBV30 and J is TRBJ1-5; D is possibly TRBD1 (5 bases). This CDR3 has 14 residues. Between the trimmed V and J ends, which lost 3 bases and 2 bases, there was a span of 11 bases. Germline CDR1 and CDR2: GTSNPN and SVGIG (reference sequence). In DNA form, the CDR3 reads TGTGCCTGGAGCGATGGGGGAGGCAATCAGCCCCAGCATTTT. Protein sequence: CAWSDGGGNQPQHF. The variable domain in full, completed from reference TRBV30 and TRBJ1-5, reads SQTIHQWPATLVQPVGSPLSLECTVEGTSNPNLYWYRQAAGRGLQLLFYSVGIGQISSEVPQNLSASRPQDRQFILSSKKLLLSDSGFYLCAWSDGGGNQPQHFGDGTRLSIL.

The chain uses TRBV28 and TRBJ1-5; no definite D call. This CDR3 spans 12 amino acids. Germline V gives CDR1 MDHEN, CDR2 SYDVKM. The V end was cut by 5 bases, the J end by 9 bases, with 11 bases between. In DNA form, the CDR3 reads TGTGCCAGCAGTCCGTCCGTTCCGCCCCAGCATTTT. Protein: CASSPSVPPQHF.

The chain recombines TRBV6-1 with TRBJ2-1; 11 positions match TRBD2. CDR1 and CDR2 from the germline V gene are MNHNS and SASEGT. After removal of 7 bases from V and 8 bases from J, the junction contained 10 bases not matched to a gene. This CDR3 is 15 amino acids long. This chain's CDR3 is CASTYIAGGPDEQFF. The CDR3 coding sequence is TGTGCCAGCACCTATATAGCGGGAGGGCCCGATGAGCAGTTCTTC.

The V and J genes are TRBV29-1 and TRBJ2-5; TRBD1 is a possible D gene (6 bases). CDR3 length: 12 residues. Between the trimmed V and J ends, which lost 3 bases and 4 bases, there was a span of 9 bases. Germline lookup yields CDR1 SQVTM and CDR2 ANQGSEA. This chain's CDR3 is CSVDRGVETQYF. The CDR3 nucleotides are TGCAGCGTTGACAGGGGAGTAGAGACCCAGTACTTC.

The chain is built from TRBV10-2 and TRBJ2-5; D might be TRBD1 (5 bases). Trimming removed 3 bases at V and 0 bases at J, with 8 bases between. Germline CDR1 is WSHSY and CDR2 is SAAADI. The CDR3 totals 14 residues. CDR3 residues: CASSDNRYQETQYF. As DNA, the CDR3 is TGCGCCAGCAGTGATAACAGGTACCAAGAGACCCAGTACTTC.

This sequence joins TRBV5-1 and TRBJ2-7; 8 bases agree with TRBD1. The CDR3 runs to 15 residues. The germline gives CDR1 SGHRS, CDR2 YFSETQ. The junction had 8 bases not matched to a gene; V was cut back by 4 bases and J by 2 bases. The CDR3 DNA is TGCGCCAGCAGCATCGCGACAGGGGAGGCCTACGAGCAGTACTTC. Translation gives CASSIATGEAYEQYF.

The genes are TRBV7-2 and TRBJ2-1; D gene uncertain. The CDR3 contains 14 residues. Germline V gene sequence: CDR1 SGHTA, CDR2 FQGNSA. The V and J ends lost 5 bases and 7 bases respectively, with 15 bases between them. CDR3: CASSPGPSGNEQFF. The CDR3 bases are TGTGCCAGCAGCCCGGGCCCCTCTGGGAATGAGCAGTTCTTC.

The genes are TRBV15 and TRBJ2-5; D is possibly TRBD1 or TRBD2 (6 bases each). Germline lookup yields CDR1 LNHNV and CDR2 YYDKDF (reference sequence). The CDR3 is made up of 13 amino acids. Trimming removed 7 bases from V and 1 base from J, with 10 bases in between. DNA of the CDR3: TGTGCCACCAACCGGGGGCTCCAAGAGACCCAGTACTTC. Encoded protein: CATNRGLQETQYF.

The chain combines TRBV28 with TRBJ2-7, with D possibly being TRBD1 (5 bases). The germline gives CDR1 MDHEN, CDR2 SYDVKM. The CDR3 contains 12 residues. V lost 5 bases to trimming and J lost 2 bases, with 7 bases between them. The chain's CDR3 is CASSGQTYEQYF. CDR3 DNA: TGTGCCAGCAGTGGACAAACCTACGAGCAGTACTTC.